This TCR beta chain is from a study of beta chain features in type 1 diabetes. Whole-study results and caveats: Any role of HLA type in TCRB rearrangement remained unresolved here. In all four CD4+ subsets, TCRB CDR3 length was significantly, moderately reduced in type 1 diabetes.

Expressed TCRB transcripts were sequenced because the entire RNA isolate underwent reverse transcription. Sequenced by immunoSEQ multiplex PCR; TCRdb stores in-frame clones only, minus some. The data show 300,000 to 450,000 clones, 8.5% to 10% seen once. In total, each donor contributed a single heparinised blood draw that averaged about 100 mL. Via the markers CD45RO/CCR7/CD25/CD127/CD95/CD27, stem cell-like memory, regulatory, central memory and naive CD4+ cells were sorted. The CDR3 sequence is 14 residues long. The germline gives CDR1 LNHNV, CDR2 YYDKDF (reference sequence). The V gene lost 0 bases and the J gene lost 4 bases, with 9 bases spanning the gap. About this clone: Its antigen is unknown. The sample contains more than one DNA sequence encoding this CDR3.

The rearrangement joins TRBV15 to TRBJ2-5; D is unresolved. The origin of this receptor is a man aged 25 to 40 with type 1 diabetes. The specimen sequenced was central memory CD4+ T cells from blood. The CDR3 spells CATSRDLGLETQYF. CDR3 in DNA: TGTGCCACCAGCAGAGATTTGGGCTTAGAGACCCAGTACTTC.